This T cell receptor beta chain appears in the sequencing data of a study of early T cells in non-severe SARS-CoV-2 infection. This CDR3 has 15 amino acids. CDR1 is SGHTA, CDR2 FQGTGA, per germline. The J segment lost 8 bases and the V segment lost 2 bases, leaving 1 base of the junction unmatched. MiXCR, run by TCRdb on the 5' RACE reads, gives a single entry per CDR3 protein. Of approximately 88,000 distinct CDR3 sequences listed, approximately 15% are singletons. This clonotype was seen a few times. The rearrangement links TRBV7-3 to TRBJ2-1; 15 bases are a match to TRBD2. The sequenced sample was whole blood. This receptor was obtained from an adult who was a healthcare worker with PCR-confirmed SARS-CoV-2 infection or an uninfected control (not recorded which). This CDR3 reads CASSLGTSGGYEQFF. The CDR3 bases are TGTGCCAGCAGCTTAGGGACTAGCGGGGGGTATGAGCAGTTCTTC.